This T cell receptor beta chain came from a study of shared clonotypes between healthy human individuals. The protocol was immunoSEQ multiplex PCR, while the TCRdb copy is restricted to in-frame clones and leaves out a portion. The sample consists of about 2 million clones, roughly 94% of them appearing once. This CDR3 has 15 residues. Germline assignment: CDR1 SGHAT and CDR2 FQNNGV. V shed 2 bases and J shed 0 bases, with 10 bases lying between them. The rearrangement joins TRBV11-2 to TRBJ1-1; D might be TRBD1 (6 bases). The sequencing input was naive CD4+ T cells sorted from blood. Noted subset: CD45RA+ positively selected. This sequence was found in a man aged 18 to 30 in good health. CDR3 sequence reads: CASSLHGQMNTEAFF. In nucleotides, the CDR3 is TGTGCCAGCAGCTTACATGGACAGATGAACACTGAAGCTTTCTTT.